Listed below are T cell receptor beta chains from one sample, sequenced in a study of blood T cell repertoires in COVID-19. Method: immunoSEQ multiplex PCR; TCRdb's copy keeps in-frame clones and lacks some. The table shows under 140,000 clones, with around 74% occurring only once. Sample: peripheral blood. Receptor source: a woman between 55 and 75 years old with acute or convalescent COVID-19. The CDR3 runs from the conserved cysteine through the conserved F or W. The order of the fields is V gene, clone size, J gene, D gene, CDR3 protein, CDR3 DNA. The D gene is left open where the match is weak. A clone size is listed for some rows: how often the clone was seen (once, few, many), or a class if it is expanded.

TRBV24-1	few	TRBJ2-7	TRBD1	CATSDLRALSGQAPSTSYEQYF	TGTGCCACCAGTGATCTGAGAGCTTTATCCGGACAGGCTCCCTCAACCTCCTACGAGCAGTACTTC
TRBV2	few	TRBJ1-5	NA	CASSRTDSNQPQHF	TGTGCCAGCAGCAGGACAGATAGCAATCAGCCCCAGCATTTT
TRBV12-5	NA	TRBJ1-2	NA	CASGLGAGYGYTF	TGTGCTAGTGGTTTGGGCGCGGGCTATGGCTACACCTTC
TRBV5-1	NA	TRBJ1-1	NA	CASSLGREGTEAFF	TGCGCCAGCAGCTTGGGGCGGGAAGGAACTGAAGCTTTCTTT
TRBV18	few	TRBJ2-5	NA	CASSPDQGRETQYF	TGTGCCAGCTCTCCAGATCAGGGTCGAGAGACCCAGTACTTC
TRBV30	NA	TRBJ2-1	NA	CAWTNRESYNEQFF	TGTGCCTGGACGAACAGGGAATCCTACAATGAGCAGTTCTTC
TRBV6-2/TRBV6-3	once	TRBJ2-7	TRBD2	CASSSRGGPDYEQYF	TGTGCCAGCAGTTCGCGGGGGGGCCCCGACTACGAGCAGTACTTC
TRBV6-2/TRBV6-3	few	TRBJ1-2	TRBD1	CASSDRQGAFGYTF	TGTGCCAGCAGCGACCGGCAGGGGGCGTTTGGCTACACCTTC
TRBV11-3	NA	TRBJ1-1	TRBD1	CASSLTGGQTEAFF	TGTGCCAGCAGCTTGACAGGGGGCCAAACTGAAGCTTTCTTT
TRBV14	NA	TRBJ1-3	TRBD1	CASSPGQARGVTIYF	TGTGCCAGCAGCCCGGGACAGGCCCGGGGAGTCACCATATATTTT
TRBV27	few	TRBJ2-1	NA	CARRRAGQQIKGEQFF	TGTGCCAGGCGGCGCGCGGGACAGCAAATAAAGGGTGAGCAGTTCTTC
TRBV5-5	NA	TRBJ2-1	TRBD1	CASSLETGQYNEQFF	TGTGCCAGCAGCTTGGAGACAGGGCAGTACAATGAGCAGTTCTTC
TRBV2	many	TRBJ2-7	TRBD2	CASSVRGGREQYF	TGTGCCAGCAGTGTGCGGGGGGGCCGCGAGCAGTACTTC
TRBV25-1	NA	TRBJ2-5	TRBD2	CASSELAGDKETQYF	TGTGCCAGCAGTGAGCTAGCGGGGGACAAAGAGACCCAGTACTTC
TRBV5-1	NA	TRBJ2-3	NA	CASAGTGGTDTQYF	TGCGCCAGCGCCGGGACGGGGGGCACAGATACGCAGTATTTT
TRBV11-2	NA	TRBJ2-3	NA	CASSLVQGPPDTQYF	TGTGCCAGCAGCTTAGTACAGGGACCCCCGGATACGCAGTATTTT
TRBV30	NA	TRBJ1-5	NA	CAWSQGGSQPQHF	TGTGCCTGGAGTCAGGGAGGGTCTCAGCCCCAGCATTTT
TRBV6-5	NA	TRBJ1-4	NA	CASTGSYNEKLFF	TGTGCCAGCACCGGGTCTTATAATGAAAAACTGTTTTTT
TRBV5-4	NA	TRBJ1-1	NA	CASRTVSENTEAFF	TGTGCCAGCAGGACAGTGTCAGAGAACACTGAAGCTTTCTTT
TRBV5-1	few	TRBJ2-4	NA	CASSADYDLQKAKNIQYF	TGCGCCAGCAGCGCAGACTACGACTTACAAAAAGCCAAAAACATTCAGTACTTC
TRBV2	NA	TRBJ2-4	NA	CASSDEVWAKNIQYF	TGTGCCAGCAGTGACGAGGTGTGGGCCAAAAACATTCAGTACTTC
TRBV19	NA	TRBJ2-4	TRBD2	CASSGRLAGVQNIQYF	TGTGCCAGTAGTGGCAGACTAGCGGGGGTTCAGAACATTCAGTACTTC
TRBV28	once	TRBJ2-7	TRBD2	CASSLPSSGGGYEQYF	TGTGCCAGCAGTTTGCCCTCTAGCGGGGGGGGGTACGAGCAGTACTTC
TRBV28	NA	TRBJ1-2	NA	CASSLKGDYTF	TGTGCCAGCAGTTTAAAAGGGGACTACACCTTC
TRBV2	NA	TRBJ1-2	NA	CASSGNLGNYGYTF	TGTGCCAGCAGCGGGAACCTGGGTAACTATGGCTACACCTTC
TRBV3-1/TRBV3-2	once	TRBJ1-4	NA	CASSRGTGNEKLFF	TGTGCCAGCAGCCGCGGGACGGGTAATGAAAAACTGTTTTTT
TRBV30	NA	TRBJ1-2	NA	CAWSSGEKGYTF	TGTGCCTGGAGCTCAGGGGAGAAAGGCTACACCTTC
TRBV19	NA	TRBJ2-2	TRBD1	CASSRASQRTGSNTGELFF	TGTGCCAGTAGTAGGGCGAGCCAAAGGACAGGGTCGAACACCGGGGAGCTGTTTTTT
TRBV10-3	NA	TRBJ1-3	NA	CAIDRGNTIYF	TGTGCCATCGACAGGGGAAACACCATATATTTT
TRBV3-1/TRBV3-2	NA	TRBJ1-3	NA	CASSQVYSGNTIYF	TGTGCCAGCAGCCAAGTTTACTCTGGAAACACCATATATTTT
TRBV9	NA	TRBJ2-3	NA	CASSVGVRFTDTQYF	TGTGCCAGCAGCGTAGGGGTCAGGTTCACAGATACGCAGTATTTT
TRBV4-1	few	TRBJ1-4	NA	CASSQVAGRIREKLFF	TGCGCCAGCAGCCAAGTCGCGGGACGAATACGGGAAAAACTGTTTTTT
TRBV5-1	NA	TRBJ1-1	NA	CASSLLGGLNTEAFF	TGCGCCAGCAGCTTGTTGGGAGGGTTGAACACTGAAGCTTTCTTT
TRBV4-2	NA	TRBJ2-5	NA	CASSRAGAGETQYF	TGTGCCAGCAGCCGGGCGGGGGCCGGGGAGACCCAGTACTTC
TRBV24-1	few	TRBJ1-2	NA	CATSDPSREANYGYTF	TGTGCCACCAGTGATCCCTCCAGGGAAGCTAACTATGGCTACACCTTC
TRBV7-9	NA	TRBJ1-1	NA	CASSSHRLNTEAFF	TGTGCCAGCAGCTCCCACAGGTTGAACACTGAAGCTTTCTTT
TRBV6-5	many	TRBJ1-6	NA	CASSLAGSYNSPLHF	TGTGCCAGCAGTCTTGCCGGGTCCTATAATTCACCCCTCCACTTT
TRBV6-6	NA	TRBJ1-4	NA	CASSYGGLREKLFF	TGTGCCAGCAGTTACGGGGGGTTAAGGGAAAAACTGTTTTTT
TRBV5-1	NA	TRBJ1-1	NA	CASSGGQWNTEAFF	TGCGCCAGCAGCGGTGGACAGTGGAACACTGAAGCTTTCTTT
TRBV2	few	TRBJ2-7	TRBD1	CASSESGQGAYEQYF	TGTGCCAGCAGTGAATCGGGACAGGGGGCTTACGAGCAGTACTTC
TRBV7-9	NA	TRBJ2-3	NA	CASRPGIQTSTDTQYF	TGTGCCAGCAGGCCCGGTATCCAAACTAGCACAGATACGCAGTATTTT
TRBV7-2	NA	TRBJ1-2	TRBD1	CASSNLQGASHF	TGTGCCAGCAGCAATCTACAGGGGGCCTCCCACTTC
TRBV18	NA	TRBJ1-1	NA	CASSPIRDTEAFF	TGTGCCAGCTCACCAATACGAGACACTGAAGCTTTCTTT
TRBV5-6	NA	TRBJ2-6	NA	CASSFRGTGANVLTF	TGTGCCAGCAGCTTCAGGGGTACAGGGGCCAACGTCCTGACTTTC
TRBV5-5	NA	TRBJ1-5	NA	CASSTEEFQPQHF	TGTGCCAGCAGCACGGAGGAGTTTCAGCCCCAGCATTTT
TRBV28	few	TRBJ2-1	TRBD2	CASSPTPSGGFNEQFF	TGTGCCAGCAGTCCTACCCCTAGCGGGGGGTTCAATGAGCAGTTCTTC
TRBV5-4	NA	TRBJ1-3	NA	CASSGRVSGNTIYF	TGTGCCAGCAGCGGGAGGGTGTCTGGAAACACCATATATTTT
TRBV27	NA	TRBJ2-3	TRBD1	CASSPQGQAVTDTQYF	TGTGCCAGCAGTCCCCAGGGACAGGCGGTGACAGATACGCAGTATTTT
TRBV18	NA	TRBJ1-2	NA	CASSQGVNQGYTF	TGTGCCAGCTCACAAGGGGTCAATCAGGGCTACACCTTC
TRBV19	NA	TRBJ1-1	TRBD1	CASRPDRQGNTEAFF	TGTGCCAGTAGGCCAGACCGACAGGGGAACACTGAAGCTTTCTTT
TRBV2	once	TRBJ2-4	NA	CASNTVAKNIQYF	TGTGCCAGCAATACTGTGGCCAAAAACATTCAGTACTTC